This T cell receptor beta chain is drawn from a study of blood T cell repertoires in COVID-19 (dated by TCRdb to the early 2020s). At the level of the whole study: Samples covering the acute and convalescent phases of COVID-19 were provided by collaborators in the United States, Italy and Spain. The material from the prospective study consisted of cDNA or gDNA derived from T cells, B-cell-depleted T cells, or PBMCs. The dataset comprised deeply sampled blood TCRbeta repertoires from subjects exposed to, actively infected with, or recovered from COVID-19. A de-identified subject ID, COVID-19 status, age in years and sex were almost always included in the sample metadata. The repertoires were released in a freely available public database meant as a resource for research on the immune response to SARS-CoV-2. HLA class I and class II types, where available, came from metadata supplied by the sample provider rather than from assay-based typing. Samples came from the ongoing ImmuneRACE study (first 160 participants) plus 1,254 subjects from 6 global collaborators. Study-wide conclusions, independent of this receptor: The amount of clinical and demographic metadata varied by source and participant and was provided uncurated.

Whole blood was collected in K2EDTA tubes by collaborating institutions according to the institutions' own protocols. For TCRbeta analysis, collaborators shipped samples in one of three forms: frozen whole blood, isolated PBMCs, or DNA extracted from either of those sample types. The immunoSEQ Assay, a bias-controlled multiplex PCR, was used to amplify TCRbeta CDR3 regions from genomic DNA. Turning to the authors' computational methods: Nucleated cell counts per sample were estimated from amplification of reference gene primers within the assay. To quantify the absolute abundance of each unique TCRbeta CDR3 rearrangement, sequence reads were collapsed and filtered. For each sample, productive Simpson clonality was calculated as the square root of Simpson's diversity index across productive rearrangements. Imported from immuneACCESS, the table was reduced by TCRdb to in-frame sequences with V and J called. These copies leave out some clones; in studies compared against another copy, an unresolved V gene accounts for under half, and the cause of the remainder is not known. The D gene and trimming were derived from the DNA, and the V and J assignments and clone size from that table. The sample contains 130,000 or so clones, 86% of them found a single time. Roughly 8.7% of the sample comes from the top ten.

This clone was seen repeatedly, ten times or more. The antigen it recognizes is unknown. No much larger clonotype is one base removed from it; base qualities were not supplied. The specimen was peripheral blood. This sequence originates from an older woman with acute or convalescent COVID-19.

The DNA is TGCGCCAGCAGCCAAGAAGGGACTCCCACCGGGGAGCTGTTTTTT. This codes for CASSQEGTPTGELFF. The sequence joins TRBV4-3 to TRBJ2-2; TRBD2 is a weak D gene call, 6 bases matching. Taken from the germline V gene, the CDR1 and CDR2 loops are LGHNA and YSLEER. The junction carries 9 bases between V and J, which are trimmed by 0 bases and 4 bases respectively. The CDR3 runs 15 amino acids, cysteine and phenylalanine included. The retained sequence is limited to the CDR3, 45 bases, with the frame set at the first base.